This T cell receptor delta chain was identified in a study of gamma-delta T cells after stem cell transplantation. TCRdb reapplied CATT to the RT-PCR reads. Of about 1,200 delta-chain clones detected, around 1.8% appear once; the ten largest clones hold roughly 51%. V was shortened by 0 bases and J by 0 bases, with 23 bases between the two germline ends. CDR1 and CDR2 (germline): TSWWSYY, QGS. The CDR3 sequence is 20 residues long. This clone is medium-sized in the sample. The sequenced sample consisted of gamma-delta T cells. The chain is built from TRDV1 and TRDJ1, with a possible D match to TRDD3 (6 bases). This receptor was identified in a human donor. It is not recorded whose cells these are; they may come from a transplant donor. CDR3 DNA: TGTGCTCTTGGGGAACTGACGTCCCTACTGGGTTGGGAGTACACCGATAAACTCATCTTT. Encoded protein: CALGELTSLLGWEYTDKLIF.